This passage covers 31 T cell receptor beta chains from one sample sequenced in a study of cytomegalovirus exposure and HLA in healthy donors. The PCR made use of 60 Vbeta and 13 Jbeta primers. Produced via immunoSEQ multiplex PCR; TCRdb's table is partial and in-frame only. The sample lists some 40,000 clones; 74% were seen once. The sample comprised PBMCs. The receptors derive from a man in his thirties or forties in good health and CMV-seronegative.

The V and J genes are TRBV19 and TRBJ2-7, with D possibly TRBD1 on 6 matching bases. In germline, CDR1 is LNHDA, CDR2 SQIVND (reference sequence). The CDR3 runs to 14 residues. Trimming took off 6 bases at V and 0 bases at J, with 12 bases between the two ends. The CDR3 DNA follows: TGTGCCAGTAGGCAGGACAGACTCTCCTACGAGCAGTACTTC. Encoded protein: CASRQDRLSYEQYF. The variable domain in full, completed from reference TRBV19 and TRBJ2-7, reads DGGITQSPKYLFRKEGQNVTLSCEQNLNHDAMYWYRQDPGQGLRLIYYSQIVNDFQKGDIAEGYSVSREKKESFPLTVTSAQKNPTAFYLCASRQDRLSYEQYFGPGTRLTVT.

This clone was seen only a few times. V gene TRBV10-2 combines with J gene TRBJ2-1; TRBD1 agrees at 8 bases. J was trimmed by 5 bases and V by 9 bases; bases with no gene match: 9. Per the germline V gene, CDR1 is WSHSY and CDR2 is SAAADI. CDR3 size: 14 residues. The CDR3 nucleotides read TGCGCCAGTATCACAGGGGGTTCGGACAATGAGCAGTTCTTC. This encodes CASITGGSDNEQFF.

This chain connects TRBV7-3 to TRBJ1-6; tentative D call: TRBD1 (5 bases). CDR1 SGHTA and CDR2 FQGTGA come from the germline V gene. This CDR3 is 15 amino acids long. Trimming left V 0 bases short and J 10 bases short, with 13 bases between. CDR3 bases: TGTGCCAGCAGCTTAACGGGGGGTGAGCGGTCACCCCTCCACTTT. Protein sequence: CASSLTGGERSPLHF.

CDR3 residues: CASSPSAGGLDEQFF. In DNA form, the CDR3 reads TGTGCCAGTAGCCCCTCAGCGGGGGGGCTGGATGAGCAGTTCTTC. The chain employs TRBV19 and TRBJ2-1; 10 nucleotides match TRBD2. V lost 6 bases, J lost 8 bases, and 10 bases stayed unmatched. The CDR3 runs to 15 residues. Per the germline V gene, CDR1 is LNHDA and CDR2 is SQIVND (reference sequence).

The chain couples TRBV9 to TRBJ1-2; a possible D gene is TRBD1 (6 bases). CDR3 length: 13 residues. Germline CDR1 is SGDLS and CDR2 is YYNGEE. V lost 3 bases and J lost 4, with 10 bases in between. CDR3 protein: CASSGGQRYGYTF. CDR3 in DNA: TGTGCCAGCAGCGGTGGACAGCGCTATGGCTACACCTTC.

The CDR3 here is CASSRGQGRFYGYTF. CDR3 DNA: TGTGCCAGCAGCCGAGGACAGGGGCGGTTCTATGGCTACACCTTC. This chain uses TRBV28 with TRBJ1-2, with 9 nucleotides matching TRBD1. Germline CDR1 and CDR2: MDHEN and SYDVKM. V shed 6 bases and J 4 bases; nucleotides not matched to a gene: 9. The CDR3 is 15 residues long.

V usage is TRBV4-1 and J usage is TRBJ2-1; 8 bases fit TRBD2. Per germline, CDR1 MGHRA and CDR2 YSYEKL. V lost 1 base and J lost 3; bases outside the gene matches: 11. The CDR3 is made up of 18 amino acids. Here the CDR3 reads CASSQGVVIAGYYNEQFF. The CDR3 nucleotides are TGCGCCAGCAGCCAAGGGGTAGTAATAGCGGGATACTACAATGAGCAGTTCTTC.

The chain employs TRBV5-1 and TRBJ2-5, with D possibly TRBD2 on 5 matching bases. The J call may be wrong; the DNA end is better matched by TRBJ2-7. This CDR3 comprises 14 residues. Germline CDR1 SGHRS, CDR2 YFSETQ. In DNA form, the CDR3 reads TGCGCCAGCAGCCGCCGGGGTAGTTACTACGAGCAGTACTTC. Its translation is CASSRRGSYYEQYF.

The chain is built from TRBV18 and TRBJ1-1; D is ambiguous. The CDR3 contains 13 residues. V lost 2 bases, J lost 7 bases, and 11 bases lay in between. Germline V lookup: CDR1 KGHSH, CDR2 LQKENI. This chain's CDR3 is CASSPTAGSEAFF. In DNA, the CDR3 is TGTGCCAGCTCACCAACGGCGGGAAGTGAAGCTTTCTTT.

The CDR3 loop reads CASCLSGTGCFGSPLHF. CDR3 nucleotides: TGTGCCAGCTGCCTCTCAGGGACAGGCTGCTTCGGTTCACCCCTCCACTTT. This chain connects TRBV5-3 to TRBJ1-6; 8 nucleotides align to TRBD1. TRBV5-3 carries the ORF label, with uncertain function. The J segment lost 9 bases and the V segment lost 8 bases, leaving 19 bases of the junction unmatched. The CDR3 length is 17 residues.

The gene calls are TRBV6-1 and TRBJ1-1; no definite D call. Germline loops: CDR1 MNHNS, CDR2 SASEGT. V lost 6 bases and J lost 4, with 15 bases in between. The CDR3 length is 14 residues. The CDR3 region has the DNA TGTGCCAGCAGCAAAGCGAGGGCGGGCACTGAAGCTTTCTTT. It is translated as CASSKARAGTEAFF.

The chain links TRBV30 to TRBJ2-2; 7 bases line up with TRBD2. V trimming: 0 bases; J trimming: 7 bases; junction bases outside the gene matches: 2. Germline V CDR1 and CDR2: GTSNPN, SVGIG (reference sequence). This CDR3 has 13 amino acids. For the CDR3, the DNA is TGTGCCTGGAGTGTACTAGCGAGCGGGGAGCTGTTTTTT. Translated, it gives CAWSVLASGELFF.

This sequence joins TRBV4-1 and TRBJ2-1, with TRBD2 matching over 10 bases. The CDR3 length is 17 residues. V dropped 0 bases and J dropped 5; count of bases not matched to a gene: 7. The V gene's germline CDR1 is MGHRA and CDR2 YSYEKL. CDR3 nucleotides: TGCGCCAGCAGCCAAGATTGGGCTAGCGGGGGAAACAATGAGCAGTTCTTC. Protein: CASSQDWASGGNNEQFF.

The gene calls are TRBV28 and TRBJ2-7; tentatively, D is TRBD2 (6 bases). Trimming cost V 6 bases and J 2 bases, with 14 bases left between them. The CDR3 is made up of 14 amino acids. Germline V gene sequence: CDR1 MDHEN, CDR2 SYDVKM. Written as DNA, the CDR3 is TGTGCCAGCAGGACCCACGGGGGTACCTACGAGCAGTACTTC. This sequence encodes CASRTHGGTYEQYF.

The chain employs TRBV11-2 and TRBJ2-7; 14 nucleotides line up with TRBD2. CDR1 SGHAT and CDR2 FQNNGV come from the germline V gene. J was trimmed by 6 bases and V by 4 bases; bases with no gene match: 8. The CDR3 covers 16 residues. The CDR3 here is CASSSPWTSGRSEQYF. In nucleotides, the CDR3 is TGTGCCAGCAGCTCACCATGGACTAGCGGGAGGAGCGAGCAGTACTTC.

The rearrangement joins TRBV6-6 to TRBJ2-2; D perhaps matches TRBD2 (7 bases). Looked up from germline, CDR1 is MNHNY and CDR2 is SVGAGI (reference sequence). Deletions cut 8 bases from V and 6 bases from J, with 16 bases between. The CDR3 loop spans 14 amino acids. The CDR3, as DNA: TGTGCCAGCGAAAAAGGGGGGGGACCCGGGGAGCTGTTTTTT. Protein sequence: CASEKGGGPGELFF.

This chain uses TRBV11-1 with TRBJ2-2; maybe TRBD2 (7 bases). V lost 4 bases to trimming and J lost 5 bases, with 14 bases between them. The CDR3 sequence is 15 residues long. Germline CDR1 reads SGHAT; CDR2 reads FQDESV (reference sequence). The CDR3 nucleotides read TGTGCCAGCAGCTCACGGGGGGCCGGTACCGGGGAGCTGTTTTTT. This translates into CASSSRGAGTGELFF. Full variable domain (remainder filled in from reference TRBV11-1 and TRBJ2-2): EAEVAQSPRYKITEKSQAVAFWCDPISGHATLYWYRQILGQGPELLVQFQDESVVDDSQLPKDRFSAERLKGVDSTLKIQPAELGDSAMYLCASSSRGAGTGELFFGEGSRLTVL.

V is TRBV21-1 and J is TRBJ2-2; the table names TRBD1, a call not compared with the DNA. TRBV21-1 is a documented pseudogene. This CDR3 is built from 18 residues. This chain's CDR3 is CASSKGDSHRSNSGELFF. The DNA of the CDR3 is TGTGCCAGCAGCAAAGGGGACAGCCACCGAAGTAATTCCGGGGAGCTGTTTTTT.

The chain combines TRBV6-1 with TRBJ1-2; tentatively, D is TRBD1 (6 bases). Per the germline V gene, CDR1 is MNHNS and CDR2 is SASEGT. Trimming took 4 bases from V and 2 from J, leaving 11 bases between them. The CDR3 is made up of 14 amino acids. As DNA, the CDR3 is TGTGCCAGCAGTGTGGGGGCGGAGAACTATGGCTACACCTTC. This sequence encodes CASSVGAENYGYTF.

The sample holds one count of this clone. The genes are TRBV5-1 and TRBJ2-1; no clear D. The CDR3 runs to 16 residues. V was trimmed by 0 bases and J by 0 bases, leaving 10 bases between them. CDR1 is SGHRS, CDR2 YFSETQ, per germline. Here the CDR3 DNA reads TGCGCCAGCAGCTTGGGAGCGATAAGCTCCTACAATGAGCAGTTCTTC. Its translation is CASSLGAISSYNEQFF.

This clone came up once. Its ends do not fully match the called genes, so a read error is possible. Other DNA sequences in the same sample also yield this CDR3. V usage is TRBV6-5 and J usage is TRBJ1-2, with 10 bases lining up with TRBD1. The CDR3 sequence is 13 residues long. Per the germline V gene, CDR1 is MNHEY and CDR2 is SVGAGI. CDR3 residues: CASRWTGGYGYTF. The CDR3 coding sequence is TGCGCCAGCAGATGGACAGGGGGCTATGGCTACACCTTC.

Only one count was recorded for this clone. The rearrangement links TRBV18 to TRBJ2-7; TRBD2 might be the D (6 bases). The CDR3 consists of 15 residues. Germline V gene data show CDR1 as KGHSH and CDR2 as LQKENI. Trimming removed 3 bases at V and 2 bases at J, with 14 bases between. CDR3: CASSPGGGAAYEQYF. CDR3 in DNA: TGTGCCAGCTCACCCGGAGGAGGGGCCGCCTACGAGCAGTACTTC.

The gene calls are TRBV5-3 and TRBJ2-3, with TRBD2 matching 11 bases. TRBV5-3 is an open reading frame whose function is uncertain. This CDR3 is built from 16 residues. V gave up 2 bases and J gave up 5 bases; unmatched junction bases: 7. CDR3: CARSFRLAGRQDTQYF. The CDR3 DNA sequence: TGTGCCAGAAGCTTTAGACTAGCGGGAAGGCAAGATACGCAGTATTTT.

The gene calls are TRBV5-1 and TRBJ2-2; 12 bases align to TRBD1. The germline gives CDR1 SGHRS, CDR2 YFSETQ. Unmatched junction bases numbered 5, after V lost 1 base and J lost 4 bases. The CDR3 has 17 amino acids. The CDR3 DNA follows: TGCGCCAGCAGCTTGTTGGGACAGGGGGCGCCCACCGGGGAGCTGTTTTTT. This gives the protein CASSLLGQGAPTGELFF.

The CDR3 sequence is CASSPPGGGGLYEQYF. CDR3 nucleotides: TGTGCCAGCTCACCTCCCGGGGGCGGGGGACTCTACGAGCAGTACTTC. This chain connects TRBV18 to TRBJ2-7, with D tentatively TRBD2 (7 bases). Trimming removed 3 bases from V and 3 bases from J, with 18 bases in between. The CDR3 is made up of 16 amino acids. Germline CDR1 KGHSH, CDR2 LQKENI. Filled out from reference TRBV18 and TRBJ2-7, the complete variable domain reads NAGVMQNPRHLVRRRGQEARLRCSPMKGHSHVYWYRQLPEEGLKFMVYLQKENIIDESGMPKERFSAEFPKEGPSILRIQQVVRGDSAAYFCASSPPGGGGLYEQYFGPGTRLTVT.

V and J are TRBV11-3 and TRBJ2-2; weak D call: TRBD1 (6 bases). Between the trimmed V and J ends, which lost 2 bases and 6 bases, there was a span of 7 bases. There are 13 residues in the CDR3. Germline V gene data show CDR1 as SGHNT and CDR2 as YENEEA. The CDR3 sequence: CASSLPGAGELFF. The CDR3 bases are TGTGCCAGCAGCTTACCAGGGGCCGGGGAGCTGTTTTTT.

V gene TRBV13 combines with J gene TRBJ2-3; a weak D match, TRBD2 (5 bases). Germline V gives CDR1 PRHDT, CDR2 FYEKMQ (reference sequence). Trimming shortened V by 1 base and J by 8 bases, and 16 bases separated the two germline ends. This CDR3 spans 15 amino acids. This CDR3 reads CASSLEVAVEGTQYF. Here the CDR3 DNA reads TGTGCCAGCAGCTTAGAGGTTGCGGTAGAGGGTACGCAGTATTTT.

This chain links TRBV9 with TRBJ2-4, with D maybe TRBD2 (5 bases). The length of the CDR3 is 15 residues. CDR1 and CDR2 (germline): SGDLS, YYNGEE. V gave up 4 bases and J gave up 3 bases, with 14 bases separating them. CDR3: CASSSSPGGKNIQYF. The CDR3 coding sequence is TGTGCCAGCAGCTCGAGTCCAGGAGGCAAAAACATTCAGTACTTC.

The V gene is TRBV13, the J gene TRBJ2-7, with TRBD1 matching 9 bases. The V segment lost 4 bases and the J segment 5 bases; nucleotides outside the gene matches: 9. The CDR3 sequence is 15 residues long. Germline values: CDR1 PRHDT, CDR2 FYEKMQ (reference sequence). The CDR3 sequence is CASSWKPGQGNEQYF. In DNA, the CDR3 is TGTGCCAGCAGCTGGAAACCGGGACAGGGTAACGAGCAGTACTTC.

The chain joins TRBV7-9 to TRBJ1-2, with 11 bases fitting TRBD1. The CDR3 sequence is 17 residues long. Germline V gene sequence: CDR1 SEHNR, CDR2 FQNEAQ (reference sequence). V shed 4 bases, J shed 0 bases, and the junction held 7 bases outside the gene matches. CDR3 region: CASSYRTGGASNYGYTF. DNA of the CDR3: TGTGCCAGCAGCTATCGGACAGGGGGCGCTTCTAACTATGGCTACACCTTC.

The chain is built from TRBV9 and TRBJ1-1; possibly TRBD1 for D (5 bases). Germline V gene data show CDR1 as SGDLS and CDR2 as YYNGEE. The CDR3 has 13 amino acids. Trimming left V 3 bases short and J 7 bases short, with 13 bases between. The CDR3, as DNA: TGTGCCAGCAGCGGCAGGGATGCTGGTGAAGCTTTCTTT. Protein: CASSGRDAGEAFF.